The clone carrying this T cell receptor (beta chain) was detected once. In the authors' workflow: Reference gene primer amplification yielded estimated nucleated cell counts. Profiling relied on immunoSEQ multiplex PCR, and the TCRdb table lists in-frame clones only, not all of them. The DNA gave D and trimming, while V, J and clone size come from that table. Among 200,000 or so clones listed, less than 90% were seen once. These data belong to a study of blood T cell repertoires in COVID-19. For the study at large: The United States, Italy and Spain supplied acute and convalescent COVID-19 samples. PBMCs, B-cell-depleted T cells, or T cells were the source of the cDNA or gDNA that made up the material.

Germline assignment: CDR1 MNHEY and CDR2 SVGEGT. CDR3 length: 14 amino acids. V gave up 4 bases and J gave up 9 bases, with 15 bases separating them. The sequencing sample was made of peripheral blood. This clonotype was obtained from a man aged 65 to 85 with active or convalescent COVID-19. The chain has TRBV6-2 or TRBV6-3 and TRBJ2-2; D is perhaps TRBD1 (5 bases). In nucleotides, the CDR3 is TGTGCCAGCAGTTTCAGCCAGGGAACCTGGGAGCTGTTTTTT. It specifies CASSFSQGTWELFF.